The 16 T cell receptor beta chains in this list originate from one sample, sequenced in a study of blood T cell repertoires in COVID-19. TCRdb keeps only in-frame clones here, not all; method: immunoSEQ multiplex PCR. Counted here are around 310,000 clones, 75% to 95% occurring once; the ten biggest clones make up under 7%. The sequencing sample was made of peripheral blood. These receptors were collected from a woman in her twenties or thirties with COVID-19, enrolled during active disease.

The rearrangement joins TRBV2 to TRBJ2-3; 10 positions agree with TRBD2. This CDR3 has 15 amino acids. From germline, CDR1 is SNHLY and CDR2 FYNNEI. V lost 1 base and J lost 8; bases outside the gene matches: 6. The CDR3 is CASSEEAGGPGTQYF. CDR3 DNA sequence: TGTGCCAGCAGTGAAGAAGCGGGAGGGCCGGGTACGCAGTATTTT. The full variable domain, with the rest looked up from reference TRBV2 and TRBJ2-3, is EPEVTQTPSHQVTQMGQEVILRCVPISNHLYFYWYRQILGQKVEFLVSFYNNEISEKSEIFDDQFSVERPDGSNFTLKIRSTKLEDSAMYFCASSEEAGGPGTQYFGPGTRLTVL.

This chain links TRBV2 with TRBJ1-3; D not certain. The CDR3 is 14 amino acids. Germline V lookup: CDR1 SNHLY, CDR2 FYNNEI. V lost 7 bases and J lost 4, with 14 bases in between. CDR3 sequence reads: CASTPEARGNTIYF. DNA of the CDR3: TGTGCCAGCACCCCAGAGGCGCGAGGAAACACCATATATTTT.

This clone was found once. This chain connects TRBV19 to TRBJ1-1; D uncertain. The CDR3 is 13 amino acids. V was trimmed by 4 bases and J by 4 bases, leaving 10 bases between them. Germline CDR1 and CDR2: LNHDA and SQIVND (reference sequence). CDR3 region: CASSTPGSTEAFF. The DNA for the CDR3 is TGTGCCAGTAGTACTCCGGGAAGCACTGAAGCTTTCTTT. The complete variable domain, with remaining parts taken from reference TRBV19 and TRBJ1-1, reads DGGITQSPKYLFRKEGQNVTLSCEQNLNHDAMYWYRQDPGQGLRLIYYSQIVNDFQKGDIAEGYSVSREKKESFPLTVTSAQKNPTAFYLCASSTPGSTEAFFGQGTRLTVV.

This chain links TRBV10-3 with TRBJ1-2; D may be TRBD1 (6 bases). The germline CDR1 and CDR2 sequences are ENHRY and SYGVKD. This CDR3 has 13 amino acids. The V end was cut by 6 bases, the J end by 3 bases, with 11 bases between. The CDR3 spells CAISTDRDYGYTF. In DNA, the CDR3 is TGTGCCATCAGCACGGACAGAGACTATGGCTACACCTTC.

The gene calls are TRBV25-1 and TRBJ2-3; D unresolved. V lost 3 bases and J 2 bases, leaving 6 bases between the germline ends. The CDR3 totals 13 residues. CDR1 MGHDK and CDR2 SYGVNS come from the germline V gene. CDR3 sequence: CASSEADTDTQYF. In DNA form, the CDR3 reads TGTGCCAGCAGTGAGGCAGACACAGATACGCAGTATTTT.

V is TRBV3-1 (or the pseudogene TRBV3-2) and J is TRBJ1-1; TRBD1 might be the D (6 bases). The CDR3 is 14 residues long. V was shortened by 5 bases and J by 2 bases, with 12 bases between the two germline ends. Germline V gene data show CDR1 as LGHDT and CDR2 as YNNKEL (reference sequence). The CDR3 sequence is CASSLTGINTEAFF. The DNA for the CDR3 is TGTGCCAGCAGCTTAACAGGGATAAACACTGAAGCTTTCTTT.

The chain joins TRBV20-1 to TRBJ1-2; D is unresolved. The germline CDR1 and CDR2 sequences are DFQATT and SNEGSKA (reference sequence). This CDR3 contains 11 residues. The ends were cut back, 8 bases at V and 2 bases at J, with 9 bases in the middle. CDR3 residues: CSLTSNYGYTF. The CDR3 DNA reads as TGCAGTCTAACGTCAAACTATGGCTACACCTTC.

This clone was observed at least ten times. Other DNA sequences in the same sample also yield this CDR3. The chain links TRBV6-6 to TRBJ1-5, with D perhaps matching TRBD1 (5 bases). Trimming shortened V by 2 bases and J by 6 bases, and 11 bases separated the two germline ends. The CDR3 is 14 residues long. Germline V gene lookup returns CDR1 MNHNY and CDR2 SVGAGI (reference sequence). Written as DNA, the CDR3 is TGTGCCAGCAGTTACGGGCAGGGAAGTCAGCCCCAGCATTTT. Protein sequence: CASSYGQGSQPQHF.

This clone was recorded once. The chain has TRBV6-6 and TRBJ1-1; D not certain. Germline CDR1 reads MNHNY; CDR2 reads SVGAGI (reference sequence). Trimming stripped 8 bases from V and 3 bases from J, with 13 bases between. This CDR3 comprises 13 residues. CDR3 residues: CASAREGYTEAFF. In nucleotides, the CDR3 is TGTGCCAGCGCCCGAGAGGGCTACACTGAAGCTTTCTTT.

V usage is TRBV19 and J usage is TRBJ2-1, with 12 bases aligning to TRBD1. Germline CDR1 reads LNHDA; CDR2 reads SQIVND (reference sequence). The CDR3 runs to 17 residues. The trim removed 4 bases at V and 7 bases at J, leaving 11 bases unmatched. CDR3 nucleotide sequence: TGTGCCAGTAGTACCTCAACCGGGACAGGGGGCGGAAATGAGCAGTTCTTC. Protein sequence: CASSTSTGTGGGNEQFF. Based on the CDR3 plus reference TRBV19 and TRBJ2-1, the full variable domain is DGGITQSPKYLFRKEGQNVTLSCEQNLNHDAMYWYRQDPGQGLRLIYYSQIVNDFQKGDIAEGYSVSREKKESFPLTVTSAQKNPTAFYLCASSTSTGTGGGNEQFFGPGTRLTVL.

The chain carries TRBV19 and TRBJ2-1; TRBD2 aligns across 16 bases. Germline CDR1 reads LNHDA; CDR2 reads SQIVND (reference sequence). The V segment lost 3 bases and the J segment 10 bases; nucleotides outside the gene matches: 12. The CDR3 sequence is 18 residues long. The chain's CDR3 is CASSISGLAGGPPGEQFF. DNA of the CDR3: TGTGCCAGTAGTATCTCGGGACTAGCGGGAGGGCCCCCAGGAGAGCAGTTCTTC.

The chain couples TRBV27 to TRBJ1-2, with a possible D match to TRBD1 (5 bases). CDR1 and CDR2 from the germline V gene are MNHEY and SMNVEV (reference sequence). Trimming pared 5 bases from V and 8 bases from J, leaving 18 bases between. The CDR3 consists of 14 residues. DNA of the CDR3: TGTGCCAGCAGTATCCGTCGGGGGGTAGGGGGCTACACCTTC. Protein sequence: CASSIRRGVGGYTF.

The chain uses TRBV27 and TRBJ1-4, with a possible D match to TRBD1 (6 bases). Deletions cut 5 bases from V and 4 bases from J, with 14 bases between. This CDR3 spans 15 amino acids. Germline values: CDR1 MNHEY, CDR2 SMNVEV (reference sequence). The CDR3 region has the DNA TGTGCCAGCAGTCGGGCGGGGGCGGGTAATGAAAAACTGTTTTTT. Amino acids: CASSRAGAGNEKLFF. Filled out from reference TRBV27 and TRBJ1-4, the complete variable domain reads EAQVTQNPRYLITVTGKKLTVTCSQNMNHEYMSWYRQDPGLGLRQIYYSMNVEVTDKGDVPEGYKVSRKEKRNFPLILESPSPNQTSLYFCASSRAGAGNEKLFFGSGTQLSVL.

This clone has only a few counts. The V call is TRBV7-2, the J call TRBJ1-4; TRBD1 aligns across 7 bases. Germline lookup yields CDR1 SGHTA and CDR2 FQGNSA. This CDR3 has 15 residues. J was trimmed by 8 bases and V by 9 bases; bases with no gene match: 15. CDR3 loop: CARREGGGALEKLFF. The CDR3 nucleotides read TGTGCCAGGCGGGAGGGAGGGGGCGCACTCGAAAAACTGTTTTTT.

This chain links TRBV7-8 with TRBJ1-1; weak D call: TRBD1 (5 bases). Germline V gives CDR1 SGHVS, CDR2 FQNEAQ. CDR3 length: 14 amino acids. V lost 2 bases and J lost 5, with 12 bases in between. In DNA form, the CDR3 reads TGTGCCAGCAGCTTAATGGCAGGGAGGACTGAAGCTTTCTTT. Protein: CASSLMAGRTEAFF.

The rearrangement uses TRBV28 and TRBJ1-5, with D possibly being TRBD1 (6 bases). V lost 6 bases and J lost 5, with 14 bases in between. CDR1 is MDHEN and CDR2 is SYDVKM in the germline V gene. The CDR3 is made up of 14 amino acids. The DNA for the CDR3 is TGTGCCAGCAGCTCAGGGGTAAGGGATCAGCCCCAGCATTTT. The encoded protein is CASSSGVRDQPQHF.